One sample yielded the 5 T cell receptor beta chains listed below, sequenced in a study of T cells in Graves' hyperthyroidism and ophthalmopathy. Researchers amplified the TCR beta CDR3 regions from RNA transcripts. First-round RT-PCR with HTBI primers amplified the TCR CDR3 region. A single record per CDR3 protein comes from TCRdb applying MiXCR to the multiplex PCR reads. The table includes 500,000 to 700,000 distinct CDR3 sequences, 16% detected once. Sequenced sample: blood. All receptors derive from a woman between 18 and 29 years old with Graves' hyperthyroidism.

This clonotype has just one count. This may stem from a read error, because a much larger clone lies one nucleotide away. The gene calls are TRBV28 and TRBJ1-5; D not certain. Trimming shortened V by 6 bases and J by 0 bases, and 12 bases separated the two germline ends. Per germline, CDR1 MDHEN and CDR2 SYDVKM. The length of the CDR3 is 15 residues. The CDR3 coding sequence is TGTGCCAGCAGAGGTCCAGGCAATAGCAATCAGCCCCAGCATTTT. As protein: CASRGPGNSNQPQHF.

The rearrangement links TRBV5-4 to TRBJ2-6, with a possible D match to TRBD2 (6 bases). V shed 3 bases and J shed 0 bases, with 10 bases lying between them. Germline V CDR1 and CDR2: SGHNT, YYREEE (reference sequence). CDR3 length: 16 residues. The CDR3 DNA is TGTGCCAGCAGCTGGGCGGGGAGCTCTGGGGCCAACGTCCTGACTTTC. It codes for CASSWAGSSGANVLTF.

The rearrangement joins TRBV24-1 to TRBJ2-3; possible D gene TRBD2, 6 bases. CDR3 length: 15 amino acids. Trimming stripped 7 bases from V and 1 base from J, with 14 bases between. Germline-derived CDR1 and CDR2 are KGHDR and SFDVKD. The CDR3 spells CATSQGGIGTDTQYF. CDR3 bases: TGTGCCACCAGCCAGGGAGGAATTGGCACAGATACGCAGTATTTT.

This clonotype was counted ten times or more. The V and J genes are TRBV18 and TRBJ2-1; a weak D match, TRBD2 (5 bases). Trimming removed 4 bases from V and 8 bases from J, with 21 bases in between. In germline, CDR1 is KGHSH, CDR2 LQKENI. This CDR3 spans 16 amino acids. The CDR3 nucleotides are TGTGCCAGCTCACTGGGGATGGCGACGGACTGGGATGAGCAGTTCTTC. Protein product: CASSLGMATDWDEQFF.

In its sample, this clonotype was seen many times. The V gene is TRBV2, the J gene TRBJ2-1; D possibly corresponds to TRBD2 (6 bases). Germline CDR1 reads SNHLY; CDR2 reads FYNNEI. This CDR3 is built from 13 residues. Trimming removed 8 bases at V and 4 bases at J, with 12 bases between. The CDR3 nucleotides are TGTGCCAGCTCTTTCCGGGGGTACAATGAGCAGTTCTTC. It yields the protein CASSFRGYNEQFF.